These T cell receptor beta chains were read from a single sample in a study of T cell changes during pregnancy in multiple sclerosis. Libraries were prepared by immunoSEQ multiplex PCR; TCRdb keeps only in-frame clonotypes and omits some of them. Seen here are under 65,000 clones, 93% observed once, and the top ten hold 3% to 4.5%. This specimen was CD8+ T cells from peripheral blood mononuclear cells, taken in the second trimester of pregnancy. The receptors shown here come from a female donor with multiple sclerosis, enrolled in a pregnancy study. The CDR3 runs from the conserved cysteine through the conserved F or W. The D gene is left open where the match is weak. Clone size, where shown, is once, few, many, or a class for clones that have expanded.

TRBV6-6	.	TRBJ2-7	.	CASWGGPPSYEQYF	TGTGCCAGCTGGGGGGGGCCCCCTTCCTACGAGCAGTACTTC
TRBV7-2	.	TRBJ1-1	.	CASSFRRRGTEAFF	TGTGCCAGCAGCTTCAGGCGTCGGGGTACTGAAGCTTTCTTT
TRBV2	TRBD1	TRBJ1-3	.	CASTRGKGGNTIYF	TGTGCCAGCACCAGGGGGAAAGGAGGAAACACCATATATTTT
TRBV9	TRBD2	TRBJ2-3	.	CASSPSLAGESTDTQYF	TGTGCCAGCAGCCCTTCACTAGCGGGCGAAAGCACAGATACGCAGTATTTT
TRBV7-3	.	TRBJ1-2	.	CASSSDSMSGYTF	TGTGCCAGCAGCTCAGACAGCATGAGTGGCTACACCTTC
TRBV19	TRBD1	TRBJ2-7	.	CASSTTPGQGDTKFF	TGTGCCAGTAGTACCACTCCGGGACAGGGAGATACTAAATTCTTC
TRBV4-3	.	TRBJ2-7	.	CASSQDPTSDTAYEQYF	TGCGCCAGCAGCCAAGATCCAACCTCGGACACCGCCTACGAGCAGTACTTC
TRBV7-6	.	TRBJ2-7	.	CASSPRGGSGDEQYF	TGTGCCAGCAGCCCCAGAGGAGGCTCGGGGGACGAGCAGTACTTC
TRBV14	.	TRBJ1-2	.	CASSHRVNYGYTF	TGTGCCAGCAGCCACAGGGTTAACTATGGCTACACCTTC
TRBV27	.	TRBJ2-7	.	CASSLGTTASYEQYF	TGTGCCAGCAGTTTAGGAACGACAGCATCCTACGAGCAGTACTTC
TRBV11-2	.	TRBJ1-6	.	CASSGGAGSGANSPLHF	TGTGCCAGCAGCGGGGGGGCCGGGTCGGGGGCTAATTCACCCCTCCACTTT
TRBV9	.	TRBJ2-2	.	CASSVEGWTEVTGELFF	TGTGCCAGCAGCGTAGAGGGTTGGACAGAAGTCACCGGGGAGCTGTTTTTT
TRBV9	TRBD1	TRBJ1-3	few	CASSPTGQGTIYF	TGTGCCAGCAGCCCAACGGGACAGGGTACCATATATTTT
TRBV10-2	.	TRBJ2-1	.	CASSESSVQFF	TGCGCCAGCAGTGAATCCTCGGTGCAGTTCTTC
TRBV7-7	TRBD1	TRBJ2-7	.	CASSLGEGQGFEQYF	TGTGCCAGCAGCTTAGGCGAGGGACAGGGATTCGAGCAGTACTTC
TRBV4-1	.	TRBJ1-1	.	CASSQESQGLRGTEAFF	TGCGCCAGCAGCCAAGAATCGCAGGGGCTAAGGGGCACTGAAGCTTTCTTT
TRBV7-2	TRBD1	TRBJ1-1	.	CASSLRTGVNTEAFF	TGTGCCAGCAGCTTGAGGACAGGCGTGAACACTGAAGCTTTCTTT
TRBV2	.	TRBJ2-3	.	CASSVFSTDTQYF	TGTGCCAGCAGTGTATTTAGCACAGATACGCAGTATTTT
TRBV9	TRBD2	TRBJ2-7	.	CASSVGTSGGYYYEQYF	TGTGCCAGCAGCGTAGGGACTAGCGGGGGATACTACTACGAGCAGTACTTC
TRBV4-1	TRBD1	TRBJ2-7	once	CASTQGIGTGAEQYF	TGCGCCAGCACCCAAGGGATCGGGACAGGGGCCGAGCAGTACTTC
TRBV29-1	TRBD2	TRBJ2-1	.	CSVGHRGEEFF	TGCAGCGTTGGCCACCGGGGGGAGGAGTTCTTC
TRBV6-1	TRBD1	TRBJ1-3	.	CASSEPDRVAGNTIYF	TGTGCCAGCAGTGAACCCGACAGGGTAGCTGGAAACACCATATATTTT
TRBV9	TRBD1	TRBJ1-2	.	CASSGGQGGWYGYTF	TGTGCCAGCAGCGGGGGACAGGGAGGTTGGTATGGCTACACCTTC
TRBV7-3	.	TRBJ2-1	.	CASSLIGVDSYNEQFF	TGTGCCAGCAGCTTAATCGGGGTGGACTCCTACAATGAGCAGTTCTTC
TRBV29-1	.	TRBJ1-5	.	CSVGGDSNQPQHF	TGCAGCGTTGGAGGAGATAGCAATCAGCCCCAGCATTTT
TRBV11-2	TRBD1	TRBJ2-1	.	CASSRGTGVYNEQFF	TGTGCCAGCAGCCGGGGGACAGGGGTCTACAATGAGCAGTTCTTC
TRBV5-4	TRBD1	TRBJ1-2	few	CASSSRGTGDGYTF	TGTGCCAGCAGCTCTCGAGGGACAGGCGATGGCTACACCTTC
TRBV9	TRBD2	TRBJ2-1	.	CASSVSGRAYNEQFF	TGTGCCAGCAGCGTCAGCGGGAGGGCTTATAATGAGCAGTTCTTC
TRBV9	.	TRBJ2-2	.	CASSIQLDRFSTGELFF	TGTGCCAGCAGCATCCAACTAGACAGGTTCAGCACCGGGGAGCTGTTTTTT
TRBV4-1	.	TRBJ1-5	.	CASSPLGNQPQHF	TGCGCCAGCAGCCCACTCGGGAATCAGCCCCAGCATTTT
TRBV5-5	.	TRBJ1-1	.	CASSRLDRHTEAFF	TGTGCCAGCAGCCGTTTAGACAGGCACACTGAAGCTTTCTTT
TRBV5-5	.	TRBJ1-2	.	CASSLASGGSYGYTF	TGTGCCAGCAGCTTGGCGTCGGGGGGAAGCTATGGCTACACCTTC
TRBV6-1	TRBD2	TRBJ2-3	.	CASSELAGGPDTQYF	TGTGCCAGCAGTGAACTAGCGGGAGGGCCAGATACGCAGTATTTT
TRBV7-3	.	TRBJ2-2	.	CASSSYTGELFF	TGTGCCAGCAGCTCCTACACCGGGGAGCTGTTTTTT
TRBV5-1	.	TRBJ2-1	.	CASSSDSLTGNEQFF	TGCGCCAGCAGCTCCGACAGCTTGACTGGGAATGAGCAGTTCTTC
TRBV5-8	TRBD1	TRBJ2-1	.	CASSPGQGVDNEQFF	TGTGCCAGCAGCCCGGGACAGGGGGTGGATAATGAGCAGTTCTTC
TRBV7-9	TRBD2	TRBJ2-5	.	CASSPRALAGVQETQYF	TGTGCCAGCAGCCCTAGGGCCCTAGCGGGTGTGCAAGAGACCCAGTACTTC
TRBV11-2	.	TRBJ1-3	.	CASSPDRSSGNTIYF	TGTGCCAGCAGCCCAGACAGGTCCTCTGGAAACACCATATATTTT
TRBV4-2	.	TRBJ1-2	.	CASSPLAGADGYTF	TGTGCCAGCAGCCCCCTGGCAGGAGCGGATGGCTACACCTTC
TRBV27	.	TRBJ2-7	.	CASSLTSSSHEQYF	TGTGCCAGCAGTTTAACGTCAAGTAGCCACGAGCAGTACTTC
TRBV19	TRBD1	TRBJ2-1	.	CASSMGQGLYNEQFF	TGTGCCAGTAGTATGGGACAGGGACTCTACAATGAGCAGTTCTTC
TRBV9	.	TRBJ1-2	.	CASSVGGLNYGYTF	TGTGCCAGCAGCGTAGGCGGGTTAAACTATGGCTACACCTTC